The 31 T cell receptor beta chains listed next were all sequenced from one sample in a study of T-cell reconstitution after alpha-beta-depleted transplantation in children (dated by TCRdb to 2016 to 2018). Library prep was done by PCR. The sequencing machine was an Illumina HiSeq 2500. To normalize quantification of the TCRbeta repertoire, the TCR libraries were built with molecular barcoding that relied on unique molecular identifiers. Clones were called with MiXCR by TCRdb after fastp trimmed the public reads at Q25, and only in-frame beta chains were retained. CDR3 protein sequences are deduplicated, and each keeps its most common genes and DNA. The sample profile shows about 540,000 distinct CDR3 sequences; roughly 18% of them were found once. Together, the top ten hold 3.3% of the sample. Sequenced here: PBMCs from the stem cell graft donor, sampled from the stem cell graft. The receptor source for this set is a human donor who donated a stem cell graft to a child with acute lymphoblastic leukemia.

The V and J genes are TRBV6-6 and TRBJ1-5; 7 bases fit TRBD1. CDR3 length: 15 residues. With 2 bases clipped from V and 2 bases from J, the junction kept 3 bases outside the gene matches. Looked up from germline, CDR1 is MNHNY and CDR2 is SVGAGI (reference sequence). CDR3 nucleotides: TGTGCCAGCAGTTACGCCGGACAGGGCAATCAGCCCCAGCATTTT. It specifies CASSYAGQGNQPQHF.

This clonotype was recorded a few times. The V call is TRBV29-1, the J call TRBJ2-2; D not resolved. The germline V and J ends were trimmed by 0 bases and 6 bases, with 5 bases remaining between them. Per germline, CDR1 SQVTM and CDR2 ANQGSEA. The CDR3 extends over 12 amino acids. The DNA of the CDR3 is TGCAGCGTTGAAGATAAGGCCGGGGAGCTGTTTTTT. It yields the protein CSVEDKAGELFF.

The CDR3 region is CASSFRGQDPDTQYF. CDR3 DNA sequence: TGCGCCAGCAGCTTTCGGGGACAGGACCCAGATACGCAGTATTTT. The chain is built from TRBV5-1 and TRBJ2-3, with TRBD1 identical over 8 bases. J gave up 4 bases and V 2 bases, and 6 bases lay outside the gene matches. The CDR3 extends over 15 amino acids. The germline V gene encodes CDR1 SGHRS and CDR2 YFSETQ.

This clonotype was counted a few times. The V call is TRBV12-3 or TRBV12-4, the J call TRBJ2-3; D is unclear. V dropped 4 bases and J dropped 4 bases, with 12 bases sitting between them. The CDR3 has 14 residues. The CDR3, as DNA: TGTGCCAGCAGTTCCCGGGTAGGTCCAGATACGCAGTATTTT. This gives the protein CASSSRVGPDTQYF.

This clonotype was detected only a few times. CDR3 DNA: TGTGCCAGCAGGCTGGCCACCGATACGCAGTATTTT. Translating gives CASRLATDTQYF. V is TRBV13 and J is TRBJ2-3; D is unresolved. This CDR3 has 12 residues. Trimming took off 6 bases at V and 6 bases at J, with 10 bases between the two ends. CDR1 is PRHDT, CDR2 FYEKMQ, per germline (reference sequence).

A single count supports this clonotype. This chain uses TRBV20-1 with TRBJ2-7; TRBD1 matches 10 bases. This CDR3 spans 17 amino acids. Losses at the gene ends were 0 bases for V and 1 base for J; bases not matched to a gene: 9. Looked up from germline, CDR1 is DFQATT and CDR2 is SNEGSKA (reference sequence). CDR3 amino acids: CSARDPGDRGESYEQYF. CDR3 nucleotide sequence: TGCAGTGCTAGAGATCCAGGGGACAGGGGTGAGTCCTACGAGCAGTACTTC.

This rearrangement joins TRBV12-3 or TRBV12-4 to TRBJ2-1; perhaps TRBD2 as D (5 bases). The CDR3 runs 14 residues. V lost 5 bases and J 3 bases, leaving 11 bases between the germline ends. The CDR3 DNA is TGTGCCAGCAGTCTTGGAGAGGGCTACAATGAGCAGTTCTTC. Its protein is CASSLGEGYNEQFF.

This chain uses TRBV28 with TRBJ2-3, with D possibly being TRBD2 (6 bases). CDR1 MDHEN and CDR2 SYDVKM come from the germline V gene. Trimming shortened V by 6 bases and J by 4 bases, and 20 bases separated the two germline ends. This CDR3 comprises 16 residues. In DNA form, the CDR3 reads TGTGCCAGCAGCCCCCGTCGGGGGAAGGGCGCAGATACGCAGTATTTT. Protein sequence: CASSPRRGKGADTQYF. The full variable domain, with the rest looked up from reference TRBV28 and TRBJ2-3, is DVKVTQSSRYLVKRTGEKVFLECVQDMDHENMFWYRQDPGLGLRLIYFSYDVKMKEKGDIPEGYSVSREKKERFSLILESASTNQTSMYLCASSPRRGKGADTQYFGPGTRLTVL.

The chain employs TRBV5-5 and TRBJ2-3; D is unclear. The V end was cut by 4 bases, the J end by 6 bases, with 9 bases between. CDR1 is SGHKS and CDR2 is YYEKEE in the germline V gene (reference sequence). The CDR3 is made up of 12 amino acids. CDR3 sequence reads: CASSPGWDTQYF. DNA for the CDR3: TGTGCCAGCAGCCCTGGCTGGGATACGCAGTATTTT.

The J gene is TRBJ2-7, the V gene TRBV5-1; D possibly corresponds to TRBD2 (6 bases). Germline CDR1 SGHRS, CDR2 YFSETQ. The CDR3 consists of 16 residues. V was shortened by 0 bases and J by 1 base, with 14 bases between the two germline ends. The CDR3 region has the DNA TGCGCCAGCAGCTTGGCCACAAGCGGGTTTTCCTACGAGCAGTACTTC. Translating gives CASSLATSGFSYEQYF.

This chain links TRBV20-1 with TRBJ1-1, with D possibly being TRBD1 (5 bases). This CDR3 region has 13 residues. Between the trimmed V and J ends, which lost 1 base and 4 bases, there was a span of 10 bases. CDR1 DFQATT and CDR2 SNEGSKA come from the germline V gene (reference sequence). The CDR3 loop is CSARGGGGTEAFF. The CDR3 DNA reads TGCAGTGCTAGAGGGGGGGGAGGCACTGAAGCTTTCTTT.

This clonotype was counted between two and nine times. The chain is built from TRBV4-2 and TRBJ2-7; 8 bases line up with TRBD2. This CDR3 region has 15 residues. CDR1 LGHNA and CDR2 YNFKEQ come from the germline V gene. V trimming: 3 bases; J trimming: 2 bases; junction bases outside the gene matches: 6. CDR3 sequence reads: CASSHRNSGAYEQYF. CDR3 bases: TGTGCCAGCAGCCATCGGAATAGCGGGGCCTACGAGCAGTACTTC.

The chain recombines TRBV30 with TRBJ2-1; unclear D gene. The CDR3 spans 14 residues. Trimming took 0 bases from V and 10 from J, leaving 16 bases between them. Germline CDR1 GTSNPN, CDR2 SVGIG (reference sequence). CDR3 bases: TGTGCCTGGAGTGTAACCCCCAACGCTAGGGAGCAGTTCTTC. It encodes CAWSVTPNAREQFF.

This clonotype was picked up one time. The chain links TRBV14 to TRBJ2-7; the D call may be TRBD1 or TRBD2 (5 bases each). V was trimmed by 3 bases and J by 4 bases, leaving 13 bases between them. The CDR3 contains 14 residues. Per germline, CDR1 SGHDN and CDR2 FVKESK. The CDR3 DNA reads as TGTGCCAGCAGCCAGGGGACCAACCGTTACGAGCAGTACTTC. It encodes CASSQGTNRYEQYF.

This clonotype was counted between two and nine times. The chain is built from TRBV20-1 and TRBJ1-5; 9 bases line up with TRBD1. CDR1 and CDR2 (germline): DFQATT, SNEGSKA (reference sequence). This CDR3 is 14 amino acids long. V shed 4 bases and J 9 bases; nucleotides not matched to a gene: 10. CDR3 sequence: CSATTYRGLGPQHF. CDR3 coding DNA: TGCAGTGCTACAACCTACAGGGGGCTGGGGCCCCAGCATTTT.

This clonotype was found a few times. The chain is built from TRBV5-8 and TRBJ2-7, with D possibly TRBD1 on 5 matching bases. This CDR3 has 12 residues. Looked up from germline, CDR1 is SGHTS and CDR2 is YDEGEE. V lost 6 bases, J lost 2 bases, and 9 bases lay in between. Written as DNA, the CDR3 is TGTGCCAGCATAGGGGATACCTACGAGCAGTACTTC. Its protein product is CASIGDTYEQYF.

This clonotype was found a few times. Germline and junction disagree at one end, which may indicate a read error. The V call is TRBV15, the J call TRBJ2-1; D possibly corresponds to TRBD1 (5 bases). The CDR3 spans 11 residues. From germline, CDR1 is LNHNV and CDR2 YYDKDF (reference sequence). The CDR3 loop is CATSRDNDGVF. For the CDR3, the DNA is TGTGCCACCAGCAGGGACAATGATGGGGTCTTC. The complete variable domain, with remaining parts taken from reference TRBV15 and TRBJ2-1, reads DAMVIQNPRYQVTQFGKPVTLSCSQTLNHNVMYWYQQKSSQAPKLLFHYYDKDFNNEADTPDNFQSRRPNTSFCFLDIRSPGLGDTAMYLCATSRDNDGVFGPGTRLTVL.

The rearrangement links TRBV5-4 to TRBJ2-7, with D unclear. V lost 2 bases and J lost 5, with 8 bases in between. Germline V gene sequence: CDR1 SGHNT, CDR2 YYREEE (reference sequence). The CDR3 covers 12 residues. This CDR3 reads CASSFLYHEQYF. The CDR3 DNA sequence: TGTGCCAGCAGCTTCCTCTATCACGAGCAGTACTTC.

The V gene is TRBV24-1, the J gene TRBJ2-1; TRBD2 matches at 9 bases. Per germline, CDR1 KGHDR and CDR2 SFDVKD. V lost 4 bases to trimming and J lost 0 bases; unmatched junction nucleotides: 6. The CDR3 consists of 17 residues. The CDR3 DNA reads TGTGCCACCAGTGAAGCAGGTAGCGGGGGCTCCTACAATGAGCAGTTCTTC. It yields the protein CATSEAGSGGSYNEQFF.

This clonotype was seen only a few times. The chain has TRBV7-9 and TRBJ2-1, with no clear D. Germline V lookup: CDR1 SEHNR, CDR2 FQNEAQ (reference sequence). V was shortened by 1 base and J by 2 bases, with 15 bases between the two germline ends. CDR3 length: 17 amino acids. CDR3 sequence reads: CASSLVPALIPYNEQFF. CDR3 sequence (DNA): TGTGCCAGCAGCTTAGTGCCCGCCCTAATCCCCTACAATGAGCAGTTCTTC.

The rearrangement joins TRBV5-6 to TRBJ2-2, with a tentative D call TRBD2 (6 bases). There are 16 residues in the CDR3. Trimming took off 3 bases at V and 2 bases at J, with 14 bases between the two ends. CDR1 and CDR2 from the germline V gene are SGHDT and YYEEEE. CDR3 in amino acids: CASSYLAGRNTGELFF. CDR3 DNA: TGTGCCAGCAGCTATCTGGCGGGACGCAACACCGGGGAGCTGTTTTTT.

This clonotype has only a few counts. This chain connects TRBV5-1 to TRBJ2-1; 7 bases line up with TRBD2. The J segment lost 0 bases and the V segment lost 4 bases, leaving 4 bases of the junction unmatched. Per germline, CDR1 SGHRS and CDR2 YFSETQ. This CDR3 region has 15 residues. DNA for the CDR3: TGCGCCAGCAGCGGAGCGGGGAGCTCCTACAATGAGCAGTTCTTC. Translated, it gives CASSGAGSSYNEQFF.

The V call is TRBV5-1, the J call TRBJ2-7; 7 nucleotides align to TRBD2. Germline V gives CDR1 SGHRS, CDR2 YFSETQ. CDR3 size: 14 residues. Trimming removed 4 bases from V and 0 bases from J; junction bases left unmatched: 4. The CDR3 reads CASSTGTTSYEQYF. CDR3 DNA: TGCGCCAGCAGCACCGGGACTACCTCCTACGAGCAGTACTTC.

The V call is TRBV3-1, the J call TRBJ1-1, with 9 bases aligning to TRBD1. J lost 0 bases, V lost 0 bases, and 8 bases had no gene match. In germline, CDR1 is LGHDT, CDR2 YNNKEL (reference sequence). This CDR3 is 18 amino acids long. The CDR3 region has the DNA TGTGCCAGCAGCCAAGAGGGGGGACAGGGTGACATGAACACTGAAGCTTTCTTT. Protein product: CASSQEGGQGDMNTEAFF.

This clonotype showed up just a few times. The V gene is TRBV20-1, the J gene TRBJ2-3, with a tentative D call TRBD2 (5 bases). Trimming cost V 4 bases and J 2 bases, with 16 bases left between them. The CDR3 spans 15 residues. Germline CDR1 is DFQATT and CDR2 is SNEGSKA (reference sequence). The CDR3 DNA sequence: TGCAGTGCTACGGAGCGGCAGGCGGTCACAGATACGCAGTATTTT. Translation: CSATERQAVTDTQYF.

The gene calls are TRBV5-1 and TRBJ2-5; D ambiguous. Looked up from germline, CDR1 is SGHRS and CDR2 is YFSETQ. Between the trimmed V and J ends, which lost 0 bases and 5 bases, there was a span of 14 bases. The CDR3 consists of 15 residues. The CDR3 loop is CASSLDGLLGETQYF. In nucleotides, the CDR3 is TGCGCCAGCAGCTTGGATGGCCTCCTGGGGGAGACCCAGTACTTC.

CDR3 sequence reads: CASSVDPRITDTQYF. In nucleotides, the CDR3 is TGTGCCAGCAGCGTAGACCCAAGGATCACAGATACGCAGTATTTT. V usage is TRBV9 and J usage is TRBJ2-3; D remains unclear. The V and J ends lost 0 bases and 2 bases respectively, with 10 bases between them. This CDR3 is built from 15 residues. Germline CDR1 and CDR2: SGDLS and YYNGEE.

The rearrangement links TRBV12-3 or TRBV12-4 to TRBJ1-1, with D maybe TRBD1 (5 bases). V was pared by 0 bases and J by 1 base, with 9 bases between. CDR3 size: 15 residues. The CDR3 here is CASSLAGRKNTEAFF. The CDR3 DNA reads TGTGCCAGCAGTTTAGCGGGACGGAAGAACACTGAAGCTTTCTTT.

The chain joins TRBV29-1 to TRBJ1-2, with D hard to call. V was trimmed by 5 bases and J by 3 bases, leaving 13 bases between them. This CDR3 comprises 13 residues. CDR1 is SQVTM, CDR2 ANQGSEA, per germline. The CDR3 nucleotides read TGCAGCGTTTTGGGTATCGTAGACTATGGCTACACCTTC. Translated, it gives CSVLGIVDYGYTF.

This chain joins TRBV20-1 and TRBJ1-2; 7 positions match TRBD1. The CDR3 is 12 amino acids. V trimming: 6 bases; J trimming: 2 bases; junction bases outside the gene matches: 3. From germline, CDR1 is DFQATT and CDR2 SNEGSKA (reference sequence). The CDR3 reads CSAGGQNYGYTF. The CDR3 bases are TGCAGTGCGGGGGGACAGAACTATGGCTACACCTTC.

Only one count was recorded for this clonotype. This chain links TRBV5-1 with TRBJ2-3; 15 positions agree with TRBD2. Germline trimming cut 4 bases from V and 4 bases from J; bases unmatched to any gene: 13. This CDR3 comprises 19 residues. Germline V gene lookup returns CDR1 SGHRS and CDR2 YFSETQ. This chain's CDR3 is CASSPGTSGRPNPADTQYF. In nucleotides, the CDR3 is TGCGCCAGCAGCCCCGGGACTAGCGGGAGGCCCAATCCGGCAGATACGCAGTATTTT.